The 3 T cell receptor beta chains below were found in one sample sequenced in a study of cytomegalovirus exposure and HLA in healthy donors. Vbeta (60) and Jbeta (13) primers were used in the PCR. Generated by immunoSEQ multiplex PCR, the TCRdb table keeps only in-frame clones and is missing some. The table lists about 130,000 clones, 75% to 85% of them singletons. Source material: PBMCs. The receptor source for this set is a woman aged 40 to 50 in good health and CMV-seronegative.

The chain is built from TRBV19 and TRBJ2-6; 7 bases are shared with TRBD1. The CDR3 runs 17 residues. CDR1 is LNHDA, CDR2 SQIVND, per germline (reference sequence). V was clipped by 4 bases and J by 4 bases; unmatched bases: 10. The CDR3 DNA reads TGTGCCAGTAGTAGACAGGGTGAGGCGGTGGGGGCCAACGTCCTGACTTTC. This translates into CASSRQGEAVGANVLTF.

Worth noting for this clone: Compared with germline, one end of the junction differs, possibly owing to a read error. V gene TRBV6-5 combines with J gene TRBJ2-7; 8 bases map to TRBD1. Germline V gene data show CDR1 as MNHEY and CDR2 as SVGAGI. This CDR3 has 15 residues. The CDR3 DNA reads as TGTGCCAGCAGTTACGAGGGACAGGCAGCCTACGAGCAGCACTTC. It codes for CASSYEGQAAYEQHF.

In this sample, this clone turned up once. The chain joins TRBV6-5 to TRBJ2-3; 15 positions match TRBD2. This CDR3 is 15 amino acids long. The germline V gene encodes CDR1 MNHEY and CDR2 SVGAGI. Germline trimming cut 10 bases from V and 8 bases from J; bases unmatched to any gene: 10. The CDR3 nucleotides are TGTGCCATCGGACTAGCGGGGGGGCCATTCGGTACGCAGTATTTT. This sequence encodes CAIGLAGGPFGTQYF.